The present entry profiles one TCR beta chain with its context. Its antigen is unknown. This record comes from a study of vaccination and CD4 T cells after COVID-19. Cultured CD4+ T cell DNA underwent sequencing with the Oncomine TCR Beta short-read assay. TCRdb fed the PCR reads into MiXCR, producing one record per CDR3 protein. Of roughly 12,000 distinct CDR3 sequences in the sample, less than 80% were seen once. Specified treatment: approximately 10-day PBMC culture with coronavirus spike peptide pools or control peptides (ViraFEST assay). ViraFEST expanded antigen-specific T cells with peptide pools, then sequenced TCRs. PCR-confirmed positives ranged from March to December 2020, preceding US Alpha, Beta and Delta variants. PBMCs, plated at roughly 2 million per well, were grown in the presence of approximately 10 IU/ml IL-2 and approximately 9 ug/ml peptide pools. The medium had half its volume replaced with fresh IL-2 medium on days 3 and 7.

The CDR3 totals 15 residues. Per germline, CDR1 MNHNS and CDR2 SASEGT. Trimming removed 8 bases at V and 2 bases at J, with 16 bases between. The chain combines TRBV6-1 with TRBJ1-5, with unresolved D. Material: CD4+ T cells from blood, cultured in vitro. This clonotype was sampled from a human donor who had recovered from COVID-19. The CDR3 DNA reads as TGTGCCAGCGGCACAATCGGAGGAGGCAATCAGCCCCAGCATTTT. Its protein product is CASGTIGGGNQPQHF.